The 26 T cell receptor beta chains listed next were all sequenced from one sample in a study of cytomegalovirus exposure and HLA in healthy donors. The PCR employed 60 Vbeta primers together with 13 Jbeta primers. The assay was immunoSEQ multiplex PCR, and TCRdb's table has in-frame clones only and misses some. The table lists about 200,000 clones, 60% to 80% of them singletons, with around 2% in the top ten. The sequenced material came from PBMCs. These receptors were collected from a man aged 18 to 30 in good health and CMV-seronegative.

This clone is a singleton in its sample. The rearrangement links TRBV7-9 to TRBJ1-4; no definite D call. V lost 5 bases and J lost 0, with 13 bases in between. CDR1 is SEHNR and CDR2 is FQNEAQ in the germline V gene (reference sequence). The CDR3 consists of 16 residues. CDR3 protein: CASSPGLISTNEKLFF. The CDR3, as DNA: TGTGCCAGCAGCCCAGGCCTCATTTCAACTAATGAAAAACTGTTTTTT.

V is TRBV30 and J is TRBJ2-7; D is possibly TRBD1 (5 bases). Germline V gene data show CDR1 as GTSNPN and CDR2 as SVGIG (reference sequence). The CDR3 is made up of 15 amino acids. V lost 6 bases and J 3 bases, leaving 21 bases between the germline ends. The CDR3 DNA reads TGTGCCTGTGACCCAGCAGGGTCCCTCCACTACGAGCAGTACTTC. It is translated as CACDPAGSLHYEQYF.

The chain employs TRBV28 and TRBJ1-4; 7 bases are shared with TRBD1. From germline, CDR1 is MDHEN and CDR2 SYDVKM. The CDR3 totals 15 residues. J gave up 7 bases and V 1 base, and 6 bases lay outside the gene matches. CDR3 in amino acids: CASSLSVGQSEKLFF. CDR3 DNA sequence: TGTGCCAGCAGTTTATCCGTGGGACAGAGTGAAAAACTGTTTTTT.

This clone was found a few times. The chain combines TRBV27 with TRBJ1-1, with D perhaps matching TRBD1 (6 bases). Germline CDR1 is MNHEY and CDR2 is SMNVEV (reference sequence). There are 13 residues in the CDR3. Trimming stripped 4 bases from V and 1 base from J, with 7 bases between. CDR3 in amino acids: CASSSTGNTEAFF. CDR3 nucleotides: TGTGCCAGCAGTTCGACAGGGAACACTGAAGCTTTCTTT.

V usage is TRBV18 and J usage is TRBJ1-2; D is uncertain. This CDR3 region has 16 residues. Germline assignment: CDR1 KGHSH and CDR2 LQKENI. V was cut by 5 bases and J by 5 bases, with 21 bases left in between. CDR3 DNA: TGTGCCAGCTCATCGCTACCCAGGATTGAGCAATATGGCTACACCTTC. It codes for CASSSLPRIEQYGYTF.

This clone has a single count. This sequence joins TRBV6-4 and TRBJ1-2; a weak D match, TRBD1 (5 bases). V lost 0 bases and J 4 bases, leaving 6 bases between the germline ends. Germline V lookup: CDR1 MRHNA, CDR2 SNTAGT. This CDR3 has 13 residues. The DNA for the CDR3 is TGTGCCAGCAGTGACTCGGGGGGCTATGGCTACACCTTC. As protein: CASSDSGGYGYTF.

V and J are TRBV27 and TRBJ2-7; the D gene is possibly TRBD1 (6 bases). Per the germline V gene, CDR1 is MNHEY and CDR2 is SMNVEV (reference sequence). CDR3 length equals 15 residues. V lost 4 bases to trimming and J lost 0 bases, with 13 bases between them. In DNA, the CDR3 is TGTGCCAGCAGTTCCGGACAGTTCGCCTCCTACGAGCAGTACTTC. It yields the protein CASSSGQFASYEQYF.

CDR3 in DNA: TGTGCCAGCAGCGGCGGAGGGACAGCGAATTCACCCCTCCACTTT. Its protein is CASSGGGTANSPLHF. The genes are TRBV5-5 and TRBJ1-6; 7 bases agree with TRBD1. V gave up 4 bases and J gave up 7 bases; unmatched junction bases: 8. The CDR3 spans 15 residues. Germline V lookup: CDR1 SGHKS, CDR2 YYEKEE (reference sequence). The whole variable domain, remainder taken from reference TRBV5-5 and TRBJ1-6, is DAGVTQSPTHLIKTRGQQVTLRCSPISGHKSVSWYQQVLGQGPQFIFQYYEKEERGRGNFPDRFSARQFPNYSSELNVNALLLGDSALYLCASSGGGTANSPLHFGNGTRLTVT.

As to this clone: One end of the junction fails to match germline, which may point to a read error. V and J are TRBV7-9 and TRBJ2-7, with 9 bases lining up with TRBD2. The CDR3 sequence is 13 residues long. CDR1 SEHNR and CDR2 FQNEAQ come from the germline V gene (reference sequence). For the CDR3, the DNA is TGTGCCAGCAGCCCAAAGGGCGCCGGGACTAGCTCTTTC. Translated, it gives CASSPKGAGTSSF.

V usage is TRBV7-9 and J usage is TRBJ2-3; D might be TRBD2 (6 bases). Between the trimmed V and J ends, which lost 3 bases and 0 bases, there was a span of 13 bases. Germline V gene data show CDR1 as SEHNR and CDR2 as FQNEAQ (reference sequence). The CDR3 totals 16 residues. In DNA, the CDR3 is TGTGCCAGCAGCTTTAGTAGCGGCCCTAGCACAGATACGCAGTATTTT. Translation gives CASSFSSGPSTDTQYF.

The rearrangement joins TRBV6-1 to TRBJ1-5, with 8 positions matching TRBD1. Germline V gives CDR1 MNHNS, CDR2 SASEGT. Losses at the gene ends were 4 bases for V and 5 bases for J; bases not matched to a gene: 4. CDR3 length equals 14 residues. DNA of the CDR3: TGTGCCAGCAGTGGAGACAGGGGCGATCAGCCCCAGCATTTT. This translates into CASSGDRGDQPQHF.

The chain employs TRBV5-4 and TRBJ1-1; D might be TRBD1 (5 bases). Deletions cut 2 bases from V and 1 base from J, with 12 bases between. Germline V lookup: CDR1 SGHNT, CDR2 YYREEE (reference sequence). The length of the CDR3 is 15 residues. The CDR3 sequence is CASSFRGPSNTEAFF. The DNA for the CDR3 is TGTGCCAGCAGCTTTAGGGGCCCCTCGAACACTGAAGCTTTCTTT.

V and J are TRBV30 and TRBJ2-1, with 7 bases aligning to TRBD1. Germline lookup yields CDR1 GTSNPN and CDR2 SVGIG (reference sequence). Germline trimming cut 3 bases from V and 3 bases from J; bases unmatched to any gene: 5. The CDR3 contains 14 residues. The CDR3 nucleotides are TGTGCCTGGAGGAGGGGGACAGTCTACAATGAGCAGTTCTTC. It codes for CAWRRGTVYNEQFF.

This clone was seen more than once but under ten times. The chain carries TRBV7-8 and TRBJ1-4; 11 nucleotides align to TRBD1. V shed 1 base and J 6 bases; nucleotides not matched to a gene: 7. From germline, CDR1 is SGHVS and CDR2 FQNEAQ. CDR3 length equals 17 residues. The chain's CDR3 is CASSLVLDRGLDEKLFF. The CDR3 nucleotides are TGTGCCAGCAGCTTAGTCCTGGACAGGGGGCTTGATGAAAAACTGTTTTTT.

As to this clone: This sample includes further DNA sequences coding for the same CDR3. The chain uses TRBV29-1 and TRBJ1-1; weak D call: TRBD1 (5 bases). CDR3 length equals 14 residues. From germline, CDR1 is SQVTM and CDR2 ANQGSEA. Trimming removed 6 bases at V and 3 bases at J, with 17 bases between. As DNA, the CDR3 is TGCAGCGTAGCGACGGGTAGGGGTGACACTGAAGCTTTCTTT. It codes for CSVATGRGDTEAFF.

The genes are TRBV6-5 and TRBJ2-7, with 8 bases lining up with TRBD1. V was clipped by 4 bases and J by 5 bases; unmatched bases: 13. CDR1 MNHEY and CDR2 SVGAGI come from the germline V gene. CDR3 length: 16 amino acids. The CDR3 nucleotides read TGTGCCAGCAGTTTCGGCCTAGGACAGGGAGTCCACGAGCAGTACTTC. Its protein is CASSFGLGQGVHEQYF.

The V call is TRBV6-1, the J call TRBJ1-2; weak D call: TRBD1 (6 bases). CDR1 and CDR2 from the germline V gene are MNHNS and SASEGT. This CDR3 is 20 amino acids long. V lost 4 bases and J 2 bases, leaving 29 bases between the germline ends. The CDR3 DNA reads as TGTGCCAGCAGTGCCTTACCCAAAACCCGGGGGGCTAACACAAACTATGGCTACACCTTC. This gives the protein CASSALPKTRGANTNYGYTF.

This sequence joins TRBV23-1 and TRBJ2-7, with TRBD2 as a possible D gene (6 bases). TRBV23-1 is noted as an ORF with a role that remains uncertain. There are 17 residues in the CDR3. V was cut by 3 bases and J by 4 bases, with 22 bases left in between. CDR3 nucleotide sequence: TGCGCCAGCAGTCACTTCCCTGACGGGAGAACCTTATACGAGCAGTACTTC. It is translated as CASSHFPDGRTLYEQYF.

CDR3 coding DNA: TGTGCCAGCAGTCCCCCTACAGGGTACAATGAGCAGTTCTTC. This gives the protein CASSPPTGYNEQFF. The chain recombines TRBV25-1 with TRBJ2-1, with a weak D call TRBD1 (6 bases). This CDR3 region has 14 residues. Trimming took off 5 bases at V and 4 bases at J, with 12 bases between the two ends. Germline CDR1 is MGHDK and CDR2 is SYGVNS.

Of note for this clone: One end of the junction varies from germline; a read error may be responsible. The chain uses TRBV6-6 and TRBJ1-4, with D unclear. The CDR3 consists of 13 residues. Germline V gene lookup returns CDR1 MNHNY and CDR2 SVGAGI (reference sequence). CDR3 sequence (DNA): TGTGCCAGCAGTTACTCGATTGAAGCGGACGCTATTTGG. Its protein product is CASSYSIEADAIW.

The rearrangement links TRBV11-2 to TRBJ2-1, with TRBD2 identical over 11 bases. CDR3 length: 15 residues. J lost 5 bases, V lost 4 bases, and 4 bases had no gene match. Germline CDR1 and CDR2: SGHAT and FQNNGV. CDR3 nucleotide sequence: TGTGCCAGCAGCTATAGCGGGGGGGCAAACAATGAGCAGTTCTTC. Protein product: CASSYSGGANNEQFF.

The chain couples TRBV5-1 to TRBJ1-5; D is perhaps TRBD1 (5 bases). Germline CDR1 is SGHRS and CDR2 is YFSETQ. The CDR3 length is 14 residues. V was pared by 1 base and J by 2 bases, with 7 bases between. The DNA of the CDR3 is TGCGCCAGCAGCTTGACGGGGGGCAATCAGCCCCAGCATTTT. Translated, it gives CASSLTGGNQPQHF.

The chain combines TRBV7-2 with TRBJ1-1; D gene unclear. Germline lookup yields CDR1 SGHTA and CDR2 FQGNSA. CDR3 length equals 13 residues. Between the trimmed V and J ends, which lost 2 bases and 1 base, there was a span of 5 bases. CDR3 sequence: CASSLHPNTEAFF. CDR3 DNA sequence: TGTGCCAGCAGCTTACATCCGAACACTGAAGCTTTCTTT.

The rearrangement uses TRBV5-1 and TRBJ2-7, with D maybe TRBD1 (6 bases). This CDR3 contains 16 residues. Deletions cut 2 bases from V and 1 base from J, with 16 bases between. In germline, CDR1 is SGHRS, CDR2 YFSETQ. The CDR3 nucleotides are TGCGCCAGCAGCTTTTCTGGGGGCGCAGGTTCCTACGAGCAGTACTTC. The encoded protein is CASSFSGGAGSYEQYF. Combining the CDR3 with reference TRBV5-1 and TRBJ2-7 gives the whole variable domain KAGVTQTPRYLIKTRGQQVTLSCSPISGHRSVSWYQQTPGQGLQFLFEYFSETQRNKGNFPGRFSGRQFSNSRSEMNVSTLELGDSALYLCASSFSGGAGSYEQYFGPGTRLTVT.

Remarks on this clone: An end of the junction differs from the germline gene, which may be a read error. CDR3 residues: CASSLANSEAFF. CDR3 in DNA: TGTGCCAGCAGCTTGGCCAACAGTGAAGCTTTCTTT. The rearrangement links TRBV5-6 to TRBJ1-1; D is uncertain. The length of the CDR3 is 12 residues. CDR1 and CDR2 from the germline V gene are SGHDT and YYEEEE.

The J gene is TRBJ2-1, the V gene TRBV7-2; TRBD2 might be the D (5 bases). The germline V gene encodes CDR1 SGHTA and CDR2 FQGNSA. V was clipped by 6 bases and J by 8 bases, with 17 bases between them. This CDR3 is built from 14 residues. The CDR3 region is CASSPSSRWDEQFF. In DNA, the CDR3 is TGTGCCAGCAGTCCTAGCAGCCGGTGGGATGAGCAGTTCTTC.